The rows below give T cell receptor beta chains drawn from one sample of a study of cytomegalovirus exposure and HLA in healthy donors. The method was immunoSEQ multiplex PCR; TCRdb's version includes in-frame clones alone and lacks a portion of them. The data show a few hundred thousand clones, with roughly 85% seen just once and 0.75% to 0.85% held by the top ten. The material sequenced was PBMCs. The receptors here all came from a woman between 18 and 29 years old in good health and CMV-seronegative. Each CDR3 is given with its conserved first and last residue. Fields, in order: J gene, clone size, CDR3 length, D gene, V gene, CDR3 DNA, CDR3 protein. D genes are given only for firm matches. Rows may omit the clone size; those that give it use once, few, many or a size class.

TRBJ2-7	NA	14	TRBD2	TRBV29-1	TGCAGCGTTGAAGGCGGGAGGGCCGGCTACGAGCAGTACTTC	CSVEGGRAGYEQYF
TRBJ2-1	NA	11	NA	TRBV20-1	TGCAGTGCCCGGAGCAACAATGAGCAGTTCTTC	CSARSNNEQFF
TRBJ2-7	NA	13	NA	TRBV19	TGTGCCAGTAGTATTTTTCGGGACTACGAGCAGTACTTC	CASSIFRDYEQYF
TRBJ2-1	once	12	NA	TRBV11-3	TGTGCCAGCAGCAGGGGTGTCGATGAGCAGTTCTTC	CASSRGVDEQFF
TRBJ2-6	NA	15	NA	TRBV29-1	TGCAGCGTTGAAGATCGGAGCTCTGGGGCCAACGTCCTGACTTTC	CSVEDRSSGANVLTF
TRBJ2-1	NA	16	NA	TRBV9	TGTGCCAGCAGCGTAGACGACAGACCCTCCTACAATGAGCAGTTCTTC	CASSVDDRPSYNEQFF
TRBJ1-1	NA	15	NA	TRBV5-1	TGCGCCAGCAGCCCTCCGCAGGGTTCGTACACTGAAGCTTTCTTT	CASSPPQGSYTEAFF
TRBJ1-5	NA	16	NA	TRBV25-1	TGTGCCAGCAGTGACCTCACCACAGGGCCTTTTCAGCCCCAGCATTTT	CASSDLTTGPFQPQHF
TRBJ2-7	NA	11	NA	TRBV28	TGTGCCAGCAGTGATCCCCTCGGGCAGTACTTC	CASSDPLGQYF
TRBJ2-5	NA	16	TRBD2	TRBV7-3	TGTGCCAGAAATTTTCAAACTAGCGGGGGCCAAGAGACCCAGTACTTC	CARNFQTSGGQETQYF
TRBJ2-4	NA	13	NA	TRBV7-3	TGTGCCAGCAGCGCTTGGCAGGGTGACATTCAGTACTTC	CASSAWQGDIQYF
TRBJ1-5	few	13	NA	TRBV7-6	TGTGCCAGCAGCTTTAGTAGCAATCAGCCCCAGCATTTT	CASSFSSNQPQHF
TRBJ2-7	NA	15	NA	TRBV7-3	TGTGCCAGCAGCTTAGGCGGGGACGGAGACTACGAGCAGTACTTC	CASSLGGDGDYEQYF
TRBJ2-1	NA	14	NA	TRBV4-3	TGCGCCAGCAGCCAAGGCAGAATTTACAATGAGCAGTTCTTC	CASSQGRIYNEQFF
TRBJ2-7	NA	11	NA	TRBV2	TGTGCCAGCAGTGGTACCTACGAGCAGTACTTC	CASSGTYEQYF
TRBJ2-5	NA	15	TRBD2	TRBV7-8	TGTGCCAGCAGCTTATGGGGACTAGACCAAGAGACCCAGTACTTC	CASSLWGLDQETQYF
TRBJ2-3	NA	15	NA	TRBV7-3	TGTGCCAGCAGCTTATTTGCGGGTGTGGGAGATACGCAGTATTTT	CASSLFAGVGDTQYF
TRBJ2-1	NA	14	TRBD2	TRBV7-2	TGTGCCAGCACCCTGGGGCTAGCGGGAGGGTGGCAGTTCTTC	CASTLGLAGGWQFF
TRBJ2-3	NA	13	NA	TRBV28	TGTGCCAGCATAGGGCAGGGTCGAAATACGCAGTATTTT	CASIGQGRNTQYF
TRBJ1-1	NA	18	TRBD1	TRBV4-2	TGTGCCAGCAGCCACACCACGGGGACAGGGGGCGAGGACACTGAAGCTTTCTTT	CASSHTTGTGGEDTEAFF
TRBJ2-7	NA	19	TRBD2	TRBV5-1	TGCGCCAGCAGGCCCAATGGGGGGGTCCCGGGACTAGTAATCTACGAGCAGTACTTC	CASRPNGGVPGLVIYEQYF
TRBJ2-2	medium-sized	13	TRBD1	TRBV6-4	TGTGCCAGCGGGACAGGGGACACCGGGGAGCTGTTTTTT	CASGTGDTGELFF
TRBJ2-3	NA	15	NA	TRBV5-4	TGTGCCAGCAGCCTCGCTTGGGCTAGCACAGATACGCAGTATTTT	CASSLAWASTDTQYF
TRBJ1-1	NA	12	TRBD1	TRBV19	TGTGCCACGCGGACAGGGACGACTGAAGCTTTCTTT	CATRTGTTEAFF
TRBJ2-7	NA	15	TRBD1	TRBV7-2	TGTGCCAGCAGGTTGGACAGGGGGTTAAGTTACGAGCAGTACTTC	CASRLDRGLSYEQYF